Following are 8 T cell receptor beta chains from one sample sequenced in a study of T cells in Graves' hyperthyroidism and ophthalmopathy. The CDR3 regions of TCR beta were amplified from RNA transcripts. Using the HTBI primer set, a first-round RT-PCR was run on the TCR CDR3. TCRdb re-derived calls from the multiplex PCR reads in MiXCR, one entry per CDR3 protein. The table has almost 350,000 distinct CDR3 sequences, 15% to 20% seen once. Sequenced input: blood. All receptors come from a woman aged 35 to 49 with Graves' ophthalmopathy.

The sample holds many counts of this clonotype. This chain uses TRBV12-3 or TRBV12-4 with TRBJ1-5; D unclear. Trimming cost V 0 bases and J 0 bases, with 6 bases left between them. CDR3 length: 15 residues. Written as DNA, the CDR3 is TGTGCCAGCAGTTTAGCCCCTTATAGCAATCAGCCCCAGCATTTT. This gives the protein CASSLAPYSNQPQHF.

The gene calls are TRBV6-2 or TRBV6-3 and TRBJ2-7, with D uncertain. With 2 bases removed from V and 2 bases from J, the gap between germline ends came to 13 bases. CDR1 is MNHEY, CDR2 SVGEGT, per germline. CDR3 length: 15 residues. In DNA, the CDR3 is TGTGCCAGCAGTTACGTCCCGGGCCGGCCCTACGAGCAGTACTTC. Translation: CASSYVPGRPYEQYF.

At least ten counts were recorded for this clonotype. The genes are TRBV24-1 and TRBJ1-3; TRBD1 matches 7 bases. This CDR3 has 14 amino acids. V was clipped by 3 bases and J by 3 bases; unmatched bases: 1. Germline V gene sequence: CDR1 KGHDR, CDR2 SFDVKD. CDR3 loop: CATSDRTGGNTIYF. Here the CDR3 DNA reads TGTGCCACCAGTGATAGGACAGGTGGAAACACCATATATTTT.

This clonotype was found a few times. A much larger clone lies a single base off, so this may be a read error. Likely a read error: the CDR3 ends without its conserved phenylalanine or tryptophan. The chain has TRBV30 and TRBJ1-2, with D hard to call. The CDR3 is 11 residues long. Trimming removed 6 bases at V and 1 base at J, with 6 bases between. The germline gives CDR1 GTSNPN, CDR2 SVGIG (reference sequence). The CDR3: CACRINYGYTL. The CDR3 DNA follows: TGTGCCTGCAGAATTAACTATGGCTACACCCTC.

The gene calls are TRBV27 and TRBJ2-2; tentatively, D is TRBD2 (7 bases). The CDR3 runs 17 residues. The germline gives CDR1 MNHEY, CDR2 SMNVEV (reference sequence). The V gene lost 8 bases and the J gene lost 1 base, with 20 bases spanning the gap. For the CDR3, the DNA is TGTGCCAGCCTGGGGGGGATACAGGGACTGAACACCGGGGAGCTGTTTTTT. Translating it yields CASLGGIQGLNTGELFF.

J is TRBJ2-5 and V is TRBV28; D is possibly TRBD2 (6 bases). This CDR3 comprises 16 residues. The V end lost 3 bases, the J end lost 1 base, and 15 bases lay between the germline ends. The germline V gene encodes CDR1 MDHEN and CDR2 SYDVKM. CDR3 sequence: CASSLEGLNLQETQYF. In DNA form, the CDR3 reads TGTGCCAGCAGTTTGGAGGGCCTCAACCTCCAAGAGACCCAGTACTTC.

The table lists this clonotype with many counts. V usage is TRBV24-1 and J usage is TRBJ1-2; TRBD1 might be the D (5 bases). Germline CDR1 is KGHDR and CDR2 is SFDVKD. CDR3 length: 13 amino acids. V shed 4 bases and J shed 10 bases, with 15 bases lying between them. This CDR3 is CATSEETAITYTF. The CDR3 nucleotides are TGTGCCACCAGTGAGGAGACAGCAATTACCTACACCTTC.

Comment on this clonotype: A much larger clone differs by one base, so this may be a read error. V and J are TRBV7-2 and TRBJ1-5; a possible D gene is TRBD1 (5 bases). V was shortened by 3 bases and J by 9 bases, with 18 bases between the two germline ends. Germline V gene lookup returns CDR1 SGHTA and CDR2 FQGNSA. This CDR3 comprises 15 residues. CDR3 nucleotide sequence: TGTGCCAGCAGCTTCACTACACAGGTCTCGGGGCCCCAGCATTTT. Translation gives CASSFTTQVSGPQHF.